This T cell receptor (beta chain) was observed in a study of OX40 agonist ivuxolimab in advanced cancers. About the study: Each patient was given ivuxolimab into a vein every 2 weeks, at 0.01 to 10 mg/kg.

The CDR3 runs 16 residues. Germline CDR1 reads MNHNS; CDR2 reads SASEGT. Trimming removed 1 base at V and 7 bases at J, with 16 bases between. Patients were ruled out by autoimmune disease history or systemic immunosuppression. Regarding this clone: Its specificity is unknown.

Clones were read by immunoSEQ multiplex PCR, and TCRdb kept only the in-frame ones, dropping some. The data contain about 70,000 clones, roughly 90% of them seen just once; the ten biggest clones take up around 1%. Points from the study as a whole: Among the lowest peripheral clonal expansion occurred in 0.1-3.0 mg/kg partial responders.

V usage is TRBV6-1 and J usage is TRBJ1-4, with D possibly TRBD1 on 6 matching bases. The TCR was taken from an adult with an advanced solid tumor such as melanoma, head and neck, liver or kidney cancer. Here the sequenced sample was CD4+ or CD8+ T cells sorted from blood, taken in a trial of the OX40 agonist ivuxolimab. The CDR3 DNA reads TGTGCCAGCAGTGAAGACAGGGCGACTAAGGCTGAAAAACTGTTTTTT. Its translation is CASSEDRATKAEKLFF.